This is a list of T cell receptor beta chains from one sample in a study of radiotherapy plus CTLA-4 blockade in lung cancer. This table comes from immunoSEQ multiplex PCR, and its TCRdb copy is limited to in-frame clones, with some not included. Counted here are approximately 82,000 clones, around 81% occurring once; the ten biggest clones make up roughly 14%. The sequences come from peripheral blood, collected from a patient treated with radiotherapy plus ipilimumab. These receptors were collected from a human donor with non-small cell lung cancer that progressed on radiotherapy plus ipilimumab. Each CDR3 is given with its conserved first and last residue. A D gene is named only where the DNA matches it firmly. A clone size is listed for some rows: how often the clone was seen (once, few, many), or a class if it is expanded.

TRBV18	.	TRBJ1-2	TRBD1	CASSPPVTGSGYTF	TGTGCCAGCTCACCACCGGTGACAGGGAGTGGCTACACCTTC
TRBV19	.	TRBJ2-7	.	CASSMQGYEQYF	TGTGCCAGTAGTATGCAGGGCTACGAGCAGTACTTC
TRBV4-1	.	TRBJ1-2	.	CASSQTPTTNYGYTF	TGCGCCAGCAGCCAGACACCGACTACTAACTATGGCTACACCTTC
TRBV20-1	.	TRBJ1-2	.	CSAGQNYGYTF	TGCAGTGCAGGACAGAACTATGGCTACACCTTC
TRBV10-1	.	TRBJ2-5	.	CASGLVETQYF	TGCGCCAGCGGCCTGGTCGAGACCCAGTACTTC
TRBV6-6	.	TRBJ2-7	.	CASSYSGGTYEQYF	TGTGCCAGCAGTTACTCGGGGGGTACCTACGAGCAGTACTTC
TRBV5-1	.	TRBJ2-7	TRBD2	CASSLLAGTGGEQYF	TGCGCCAGCAGCTTACTAGCGGGGACGGGGGGTGAGCAGTACTTC
TRBV6-5	once	TRBJ1-5	.	CASSRNRWGNQPQHF	TGTGCCAGCAGTAGAAATCGATGGGGCAATCAGCCCCAGCATTTT
TRBV6-1	.	TRBJ2-3	TRBD2	CASSESPGASGAPSTDTQYF	TGTGCCAGCAGTGAATCGCCGGGCGCTAGCGGGGCGCCTAGCACAGATACGCAGTATTTT
TRBV5-1	.	TRBJ1-1	.	CASGLPGNTEAFF	TGCGCCAGCGGGCTACCAGGGAACACTGAAGCTTTCTTT
TRBV7-9	.	TRBJ2-1	.	CASSLGLGEQFF	TGTGCCAGCAGCTTAGGTCTCGGTGAGCAGTTCTTC
TRBV7-3	few	TRBJ1-3	.	CASSFSAPSGNTIYF	TGTGCCAGCAGCTTCAGCGCCCCCTCTGGAAACACCATATATTTT
TRBV7-7	.	TRBJ2-3	.	CASRSFGAGVPLYTDTQYF	TGTGCCAGCAGATCTTTTGGTGCAGGGGTCCCCCTTTACACAGATACGCAGTATTTT
TRBV7-2	once	TRBJ2-3	.	CASSIWGDFTDTQYF	TGTGCCAGCAGCATCTGGGGGGATTTCACAGATACGCAGTATTTT
TRBV7-2	.	TRBJ2-3	.	CASSLGGGVADTQYF	TGTGCCAGCAGCTTAGGGGGCGGCGTGGCAGATACGCAGTATTTT
TRBV6-5	.	TRBJ1-1	.	CASSPNLGRAFF	TGTGCCAGCAGCCCCAATCTTGGGCGGGCTTTCTTT
TRBV7-3	.	TRBJ2-3	TRBD1	CASSHSTDRVPDTQYF	TGTGCCAGCAGCCATTCGACGGACAGGGTCCCAGATACGCAGTATTTT
TRBV7-2	few	TRBJ1-5	.	CASSFGINNQPQHF	TGTGCCAGCAGCTTTGGGATCAACAATCAGCCCCAGCATTTT
TRBV19	.	TRBJ1-5	.	CASSQRGRFDSNQPQHF	TGTGCCAGTAGCCAACGGGGACGGTTTGATAGCAATCAGCCCCAGCATTTT
TRBV9	.	TRBJ2-7	TRBD2	CASSVAPSSGSLYEQYF	TGTGCCAGCAGCGTAGCCCCCTCTAGCGGGAGTCTCTACGAGCAGTACTTC
TRBV27	.	TRBJ2-3	.	CASRVRLGTDTQYF	TGTGCCAGCAGGGTTCGCTTAGGGACAGATACGCAGTATTTT
TRBV9	.	TRBJ1-2	.	CASSADSAGGYTF	TGTGCCAGCAGCGCGGACTCGGCGGGCGGCTACACCTTC
TRBV5-4	.	TRBJ1-1	TRBD1	CASSPQGMNTEAFF	TGTGCCAGCAGCCCACAGGGGATGAACACTGAAGCTTTCTTT
TRBV5-1	.	TRBJ2-3	TRBD1	CATRTGRTDTQYF	TGCGCCACCCGGACAGGGCGTACAGATACGCAGTATTTT